The 12 T cell receptor beta chains below come from one sample, sequenced in a study of T-cell memory formation after mild COVID-19. TCRdb called the 5' RACE reads again in MiXCR, with one record for every CDR3 protein. The sample lists approximately 65,000 distinct CDR3 sequences; 9.3% were seen once. Input material: PBMCs or a T cell subset sorted from them (not recorded which). These receptors all come from a man aged 18 to 29 who had mild COVID-19 (a few samples of this study predate the infection). Cell type and time point are not known.

This clonotype appeared many times. The genes are TRBV15 and TRBJ2-3, with 11 bases aligning to TRBD2. Germline-derived CDR1 and CDR2 are LNHNV and YYDKDF (reference sequence). The CDR3 totals 17 residues. The V and J ends lost 1 base and 6 bases, in that order; junction bases with no gene match: 9. The CDR3 reads CATSRGDSGGAFDTQYF. CDR3 coding DNA: TGTGCCACCAGCAGAGGAGATAGCGGGGGGGCTTTCGATACGCAGTATTTT.

V and J are TRBV4-1 and TRBJ2-3; D not resolved. Germline loops: CDR1 MGHRA, CDR2 YSYEKL. The V end was cut by 1 base, the J end by 2 bases, with 10 bases between. CDR3 length equals 15 residues. The CDR3 protein is CASSQVGGITDTQYF. The CDR3 DNA reads as TGCGCCAGCAGCCAAGTCGGCGGTATCACAGATACGCAGTATTTT.

This clonotype was found a few times. The chain joins TRBV4-3 to TRBJ1-5; the D is unclear. CDR3 length: 16 residues. Germline loops: CDR1 LGHNA, CDR2 YSLEER. Trimming removed 0 bases at V and 4 bases at J, with 13 bases between. In DNA, the CDR3 is TGCGCCAGCAGCCAAGATCTTAACAGCTATAATCAGCCCCAGCATTTT. Amino acids: CASSQDLNSYNQPQHF.

The J gene is TRBJ2-5, the V gene TRBV4-2, with D hard to call. The germline V gene has CDR1 LGHNA and CDR2 YNFKEQ. The CDR3 spans 15 residues. The V end was cut by 1 base, the J end by 3 bases, with 12 bases between. The CDR3 coding sequence is TGTGCCAGCAGCCAAGCCCTAAGGAACAAAGAGACCCAGTACTTC. Amino acids: CASSQALRNKETQYF.

This clonotype was counted many times. The chain uses TRBV5-6 and TRBJ2-1; the D gene is possibly TRBD1 (5 bases). The V end lost 7 bases, the J end lost 0 bases, and 11 bases lay between the germline ends. Looked up from germline, CDR1 is SGHDT and CDR2 is YYEEEE. CDR3 length: 14 amino acids. The CDR3 loop reads CASDRQSSYNEQFF. The CDR3 coding sequence is TGTGCCAGCGACAGACAGAGCTCCTACAATGAGCAGTTCTTC.

The chain is built from TRBV4-1 and TRBJ2-3; TRBD1 matches 7 bases. The germline V gene encodes CDR1 MGHRA and CDR2 YSYEKL. CDR3 length: 15 amino acids. With V trimmed by 1 base and J by 5 bases, 6 bases remained unmatched. Written as DNA, the CDR3 is TGCGCCAGCAGCCAAGGTCCGACAGGGATAGATACGCAGTATTTT. Protein: CASSQGPTGIDTQYF.

This clonotype was seen ten or more times. This rearrangement joins TRBV5-6 to TRBJ1-1; D is undetermined. The V gene's germline CDR1 is SGHDT and CDR2 YYEEEE. The length of the CDR3 is 14 residues. The V and J ends lost 0 bases and 2 bases respectively, with 8 bases between them. CDR3 loop: CASSLGRQNTEAFF. CDR3 sequence (DNA): TGTGCCAGCAGCTTGGGCCGGCAAAACACTGAAGCTTTCTTT.

The CDR3: CASSPATEAFF. CDR3 bases: TGTGCCAGCAGCCCAGCCACTGAAGCTTTCTTT. The rearrangement uses TRBV6-2 or TRBV6-3 and TRBJ1-1; D call uncertain. V was cut by 6 bases and J by 4 bases, with 6 bases left in between. The CDR3 sequence is 11 residues long. Per the germline V gene, CDR1 is MNHEY and CDR2 is SVGEGT.

In its sample, this clonotype was seen many times. The J gene is TRBJ2-7, the V gene TRBV7-2; TRBD2 might be the D (5 bases). Germline CDR1 is SGHTA and CDR2 is FQGNSA. V gave up 5 bases and J gave up 0 bases, with 11 bases separating them. The CDR3 has 14 amino acids. CDR3 nucleotide sequence: TGTGCCAGCAGCCCGGGTCTAGCCTCCTACGAGCAGTACGTC. This codes for CASSPGLASYEQYV.

This chain links TRBV11-2 with TRBJ1-5; D unresolved. Per the germline V gene, CDR1 is SGHAT and CDR2 is FQNNGV. This CDR3 is built from 12 residues. The V end lost 5 bases, the J end lost 7 bases, and 9 bases lay between the germline ends. CDR3 bases: TGTGCCAGCAGCCTTTACGGCCAGCCCCAGCATTTT. Protein: CASSLYGQPQHF.

The CDR3 is CASSYPTSGDTYEQYF. The CDR3 nucleotides read TGTGCCAGCAGTTACCCGACTAGCGGGGATACCTACGAGCAGTACTTC. The chain links TRBV6-6 to TRBJ2-7, with 11 bases aligning to TRBD2. CDR1 MNHNY and CDR2 SVGAGI come from the germline V gene (reference sequence). The J segment lost 2 bases and the V segment lost 2 bases, leaving 5 bases of the junction unmatched. The CDR3 consists of 16 residues.

This clonotype has only a few counts. V gene TRBV12-3 or TRBV12-4 combines with J gene TRBJ1-2, with TRBD1 as a possible D gene (6 bases). Trimming took 5 bases from V and 4 from J, leaving 14 bases between them. CDR3 size: 14 residues. The CDR3, as DNA: TGTGCCAGCAGTCCAGGGGAGGGACTCTATGGCTACACCTTC. Residues: CASSPGEGLYGYTF.